A selection of T cell receptor beta chains follows, all from one sample in a study of graft-versus-host responses after intestinal transplantation. Their recognized antigens are unknown. Profiled with immunoSEQ multiplex PCR; TCRdb holds only in-frame clones, not every one. Of under 150,000 clones listed, 90% are singletons. This specimen consisted of unstimulated CD4+ T cells sorted from spleen or lymph node cells, obtained before intestinal transplant. Every receptor here comes from a human donor who received an intestinal transplant. Each CDR3 is given with its conserved first and last residue. Each record gives: CDR3 protein, CDR3 DNA, V gene, clone size, J gene, CDR3 length, D gene. D genes are given only for firm matches. Clone sizes are given selectively: once, few, many, or a class where the clone is expanded.

CATSRQGQGGVKLFF,TGTGCCACCAGCAGACAGGGACAGGGGGGTGTAAAACTGTTTTTT,TRBV15,.,TRBJ1-4,15,TRBD1
CASSSDGRVGQPQHF,TGTGCCAGCAGCTCGGACGGGAGGGTTGGCCAGCCCCAGCATTTT,TRBV11-2,.,TRBJ1-5,15,.
CASSVGRAGYSNQPQHF,TGTGCCAGCAGTGTGGGGAGGGCGGGATATAGCAATCAGCCCCAGCATTTT,TRBV2,.,TRBJ1-5,17,.
CASSPRDRNTDTQYF,TGTGCCAGCAGCCCGAGGGACAGGAACACAGATACGCAGTATTTT,TRBV9,few,TRBJ2-3,15,TRBD1
CASSQDSGTLETQYF,TGCGCCAGCAGCCAAGATTCCGGGACTTTGGAGACCCAGTACTTC,TRBV4-1,.,TRBJ2-5,15,.
CASSSWTGWEGYTF,TGTGCCAGCAGCTCCTGGACAGGGTGGGAAGGCTACACCTTC,TRBV5-8,.,TRBJ1-2,14,TRBD1
CASSLVGNFNEQFF,TGTGCCAGCAGCTTAGTGGGCAACTTCAATGAGCAGTTCTTC,TRBV11-1,.,TRBJ2-1,14,.
CASSLFRDRVIF,TGTGCCAGCAGTTTGTTCCGGGACAGGGTGATCTTC,TRBV7-9,.,TRBJ2-1,12,TRBD1
CASSARGRNTEAFF,TGTGCCAGCAGCGCCAGGGGCCGTAACACTGAAGCTTTCTTT,TRBV5-4,.,TRBJ1-1,14,.
CASSLSFYTGELFF,TGCGCCAGCAGTTTGAGTTTCTACACCGGGGAGCTGTTTTTT,TRBV10-2,.,TRBJ2-2,14,.
CAWSRGGYTEAFF,TGTGCCTGGAGCAGGGGCGGTTACACTGAAGCTTTCTTT,TRBV30,.,TRBJ1-1,13,.
CASSPSPRTGVGGYTF,TGTGCCAGCAGCCCCAGCCCGAGGACAGGGGTGGGTGGCTACACCTTC,TRBV9,once,TRBJ1-2,16,TRBD1
CASSSRTSSHTDTQYF,TGTGCCAGCAGCTCGCGGACTAGCTCCCACACAGATACGCAGTATTTT,TRBV11-2,once,TRBJ2-3,16,TRBD2
CASSLATDRLRDNEQFF,TGCGCCAGCAGCTTGGCTACGGACAGACTGCGGGACAATGAGCAGTTCTTC,TRBV5-1,.,TRBJ2-1,17,.
CASSLSPGQNTEAFF,TGCGCCAGCAGCCTTAGTCCGGGACAGAACACTGAAGCTTTCTTT,TRBV5-1,.,TRBJ1-1,15,.
CASSIGQGRGTEAFF,TGTGCCAGCAGCATTGGACAAGGCAGGGGCACTGAAGCTTTCTTT,TRBV11-3,.,TRBJ1-1,15,.
CASTPSHRVEDTQYF,TGTGCCAGTACCCCCTCCCACAGGGTAGAGGATACGCAGTATTTT,TRBV19,.,TRBJ2-3,15,.
CASSYGIGDTEAFF,TGTGCCAGCAGCTATGGGATAGGGGACACTGAAGCTTTCTTT,TRBV7-9,.,TRBJ1-1,14,.
CASSIRAGALYGYTF,TGTGCCAGTAGTATTAGGGCAGGGGCGCTCTATGGCTACACCTTC,TRBV19,once,TRBJ1-2,15,.
CASRRTGLSNQPQHF,TGTGCCAGCAGGCGGACAGGGCTGAGCAATCAGCCCCAGCATTTT,TRBV6-5,once,TRBJ1-5,15,TRBD1
CASKQGVLSNQPQHF,TGTGCCAGCAAACAGGGGGTTCTTAGCAATCAGCCCCAGCATTTT,TRBV5-6,.,TRBJ1-5,15,TRBD1
CAIKQGSYNEQFF,TGTGCCATCAAACAGGGCTCCTACAATGAGCAGTTCTTC,TRBV10-3,.,TRBJ2-1,13,.
CASSLVPTGPSTDTQYF,TGTGCCAGCAGCTTAGTCCCGACAGGCCCTAGCACAGATACGCAGTATTTT,TRBV11-2,.,TRBJ2-3,17,.
CASSPRGISGANVLTF,TGTGCCAGCAGCCCTCGGGGAATCTCTGGGGCCAACGTCCTGACTTTC,TRBV5-6,.,TRBJ2-6,16,.
CASSYSFAGGYGYTF,TGTGCCAGCAGTTACTCGTTCGCAGGGGGCTATGGCTACACCTTC,TRBV6-5,once,TRBJ1-2,15,TRBD1
CASSQKDGVQPQHF,TGTGCCAGCTCACAAAAGGACGGGGTCCAGCCCCAGCATTTT,TRBV18,.,TRBJ1-5,14,.
CASSFPSGSYNEQFF,TGCGCCAGCAGCTTTCCCAGCGGGAGCTACAATGAGCAGTTCTTC,TRBV5-1,.,TRBJ2-1,15,TRBD2
CASSRLAGWHEQFF,TGTGCCAGCAGTCGGCTAGCGGGGTGGCATGAGCAGTTCTTC,TRBV6-5,.,TRBJ2-1,14,TRBD2
CASNRQPSGRYNEQFF,TGTGCCAGCAACCGACAGCCTAGCGGGAGGTACAATGAGCAGTTCTTC,TRBV2,.,TRBJ2-1,16,TRBD2
CASSQGRGTKGEQFF,TGTGCCAGCAGCCAGGGCAGGGGTACTAAGGGTGAGCAGTTCTTC,TRBV5-4,.,TRBJ2-1,15,.
CASSLGDSGAYEQYF,TGCGCCAGCAGCTTGGGGGACAGTGGGGCCTACGAGCAGTACTTC,TRBV5-1,few,TRBJ2-7,15,TRBD1
CSVDEGTGDFEQYF,TGCAGCGTTGATGAAGGGACAGGGGATTTTGAGCAGTACTTC,TRBV29-1,.,TRBJ2-5,14,TRBD1
CASSPGGTNTGELFF,TGTGCCAGCTCACCGGGAGGTACGAACACCGGGGAGCTGTTTTTT,TRBV18,once,TRBJ2-2,15,.
CAWNRGATNEKLFF,TGTGCCTGGAACCGGGGAGCAACTAATGAAAAACTGTTTTTT,TRBV30,few,TRBJ1-4,14,.
CASSRQGNTEAFF,TGTGCCAGCAGCCGACAGGGGAACACTGAAGCTTTCTTT,TRBV14,.,TRBJ1-1,13,TRBD1
CASSARTGNTEAFF,TGTGCCAGCAGCGCTCGGACAGGTAACACTGAAGCTTTCTTT,TRBV6-6,.,TRBJ1-1,14,TRBD1
CASRETGGGYEQYF,TGTGCCAGCAGGGAGACAGGGGGAGGGTACGAGCAGTACTTC,TRBV2,.,TRBJ2-7,14,TRBD1
CASRGNIGTSGHTGELFF,TGCGCCAGCAGGGGGAATATAGGGACTAGCGGACACACCGGGGAGCTGTTTTTT,TRBV10-2,.,TRBJ2-2,18,TRBD2
CASSQITGLPGNTIYF,TGCGCCAGCAGCCAGATTACAGGGCTCCCGGGAAACACCATATATTTT,TRBV4-3,.,TRBJ1-3,16,.
CASRIVMTGNTEAFF,TGTGCCAGCAGGATAGTCATGACGGGGAACACTGAAGCTTTCTTT,TRBV27,once,TRBJ1-1,15,.
CASSYRRSSGANVLTF,TGTGCCAGCAGTTACCGTCGGAGCTCTGGGGCCAACGTCCTGACTTTC,TRBV28,.,TRBJ2-6,16,.
CASSLYGGRAAYNSPLHF,TGTGCCAGCAGCTTATATGGCGGGCGGGCAGCCTATAATTCACCCCTCCACTTT,TRBV7-9,.,TRBJ1-6,18,.
CASSLAPRPGEQYF,TGTGCCAGCAGTTTAGCTCCTAGGCCGGGGGAGCAGTACTTC,TRBV28,.,TRBJ2-5,14,.
CASSVTGIRAEAFF,TGTGCCAGCAGCGTCACAGGGATTAGGGCTGAAGCTTTCTTT,TRBV7-9,.,TRBJ1-1,14,.
CASRLDTPPDTGELFF,TGTGCAAGTCGCTTAGACACCCCCCCCGACACCGGGGAGCTGTTTTTT,TRBV12-2,.,TRBJ2-2,16,.
CASSPLTAVNTEAFF,TGTGCCAGCTCACCACTCACGGCGGTGAACACTGAAGCTTTCTTT,TRBV18,.,TRBJ1-1,15,.
CASSEGRGNTEAFF,TGTGCCAGCAGTGAAGGCAGGGGGAACACTGAAGCTTTCTTT,TRBV25-1,few,TRBJ1-1,14,.
CAISIGGTNYGYTF,TGTGCCATCAGTATAGGGGGCACTAACTATGGCTACACCTTC,TRBV10-3,.,TRBJ1-2,14,TRBD1
CASSATGTAYTEAFF,TGTGCCAGCAGCGCCACCGGGACAGCTTACACTGAAGCTTTCTTT,TRBV7-2,.,TRBJ1-1,15,TRBD1
CASSLYSQTNEKLFF,TGTGCCAGCAGTTTATATAGTCAAACTAATGAAAAACTGTTTTTT,TRBV28,.,TRBJ1-4,15,.
CASSFYRGRTEAFF,TGTGCCAGCAGCTTTTACAGGGGGCGGACTGAAGCTTTCTTT,TRBV5-6,.,TRBJ1-1,14,TRBD1